The present TCR beta chain was sequenced within a study of CXCR3-negative and CXCR3-positive naive CD8 T cells. Regarding this clonotype: The antigen is not known.

Carrying UMI labels, the TRB cDNA libraries were prepared through 5' RACE. TCRdb re-called the 5' RACE reads; one entry per CDR3 protein, DNA not given. Here the sample table reports some 99,000 distinct CDR3 sequences. CD45RO-CCR7+CD27+CD95- was the phenotype of naive CD8+ T cells. In germline, CDR1 is SQVTM, CDR2 ANQGSEA. CDR3 length: 14 amino acids. Regarding the study as a whole: Naive cells that were CXCR3-positive had more hydrophobic TRB CDR3s (compared with CXCR3-negative naive cells). Researchers report CXCR3 expression partially decreased after cryopreservation, with fresh PBMCs used in most assays.

The sequence was collected from a human donor in good health. Some clones in this sample may be carry-over from other donors' samples. The rearrangement joins TRBV29-1 to TRBJ2-7; TCRdb lists TRBD1, though no DNA is available to test this call. Input material: naive CXCR3+ CD8+ T cells from blood. Sample subset: CD45RO-CCR7+CD27+CD95- naive CD8+ T cells expressing CXCR3 (TNR3+). CDR3 loop: CSVELTTGPYEQYF.